Listed below are T cell receptor beta chains from one sample, sequenced in a study of Tregs in tolerant kidney transplant recipients. This table comes from immunoSEQ multiplex PCR, and its TCRdb copy is limited to in-frame clones, with some not included. The data show some 65,000 clones, with roughly 84% seen just once and about 4.7% held by the top ten. Sequencing was carried out using CD4+ T cells from blood. The receptors were gathered from a human donor in good health. Each CDR3 is given without its conserved first and last residue.

j_call v_call cdr3_length cdr3_aa
TRBJ2-3 TRBV19 13 ASSIVRGSTDTQY
TRBJ2-5 TRBV29-1 10 SVRRRGETQY
TRBJ1-4 TRBV4-3 12 ASSRGLEMGKLF
TRBJ2-3 TRBV11-3 14 ASSPRTGGILDTQY
TRBJ2-3 TRBV6-1 14 ASSDPVGWATDTQY
TRBJ2-2 TRBV11-1 15 ASSFAHPGSVSGELF
TRBJ1-2 TRBV11-3 15 ASSLGTPGTPGEGHT
TRBJ1-5 TRBV6-1 10 ASSDVKTSQH
TRBJ1-2 TRBV19 13 ASSRDALLRYGYT
TRBJ2-2 TRBV7-2 12 ASSLTGATGELF
TRBJ2-3 TRBV5-4 14 ASSSPSGGGTDTQY
TRBJ2-1 TRBV12-5 15 ASGLVLEREANHEQF
TRBJ2-3 TRBV11-1 16 ASSFGLAGAGQPDTQY
TRBJ1-2 TRBV7-3 9 ASSSLVALT
TRBJ2-5 TRBV9 12 ASSVGAGQETQY
TRBJ2-7 TRBV6-1 12 ASSSPGLATEQY
TRBJ2-5 TRBV6-4 11 ARAGQGVETQY
TRBJ2-1 TRBV28 13 ASSLGGRTHNEQF
TRBJ1-2 TRBV14 12 ASSAQTGAYGYT
TRBJ2-3 TRBV2 12 ASSEDSSTDTQY
TRBJ1-5 TRBV2 12 ASRDRGRYQPQH
TRBJ2-2 TRBV7-9 13 ASSLGDGLAGELF
TRBJ2-3 TRBV5-1 14 ASSQTSGTLANTQY
TRBJ1-1 TRBV2 12 ASSAQGANTEAF
TRBJ1-2 TRBV21-1 15 ASSKGSGADLGYGYT
TRBJ2-5 TRBV5-1 13 ASSAAGTGEETQY
TRBJ1-1 TRBV27 12 ASSEEYLATEAF
TRBJ2-7 TRBV7-2 13 ASSLGTGQGYEQY
TRBJ1-1 TRBV9 12 ASTRDPRNTEAF
. TRBV10-3 14 AISGSGDTRAYEQY
TRBJ2-1 TRBV7-8 12 ASSLALVFNEQF
TRBJ2-1 TRBV28 12 ASSPGTVRREQF
TRBJ1-1 TRBV11-2 11 ASSLMYRTEAF
TRBJ1-2 TRBV27 11 ASRPLGTDGYT
TRBJ2-7 TRBV7-2 12 ASSVLAGDYEQY
TRBJ1-1 TRBV10-2 13 ASTAGTGVSSEAF
TRBJ2-7 TRBV11-2 15 ASSPGGVGRSSYEQY
TRBJ2-3 TRBV5-1 13 ASRQGQGRLDTQY
TRBJ2-7 TRBV5-6 13 ASSRGRLFPHEQY
TRBJ2-2 TRBV18 14 ASSLGLAEYTGELF
TRBJ1-1 TRBV19 15 ASTSLIGTGGDTEAF
TRBJ2-5 TRBV4-2 15 ASSQVSPGLAGETQY
TRBJ2-1 TRBV11-2 12 ASSSIAKGRAQF
TRBJ1-2 TRBV29-1 12 SVDSVIANYGYT
TRBJ2-6 TRBV13 14 ASSAGRISGANVLT
TRBJ2-1 TRBV11-3 12 ASSLAAGNNEQF